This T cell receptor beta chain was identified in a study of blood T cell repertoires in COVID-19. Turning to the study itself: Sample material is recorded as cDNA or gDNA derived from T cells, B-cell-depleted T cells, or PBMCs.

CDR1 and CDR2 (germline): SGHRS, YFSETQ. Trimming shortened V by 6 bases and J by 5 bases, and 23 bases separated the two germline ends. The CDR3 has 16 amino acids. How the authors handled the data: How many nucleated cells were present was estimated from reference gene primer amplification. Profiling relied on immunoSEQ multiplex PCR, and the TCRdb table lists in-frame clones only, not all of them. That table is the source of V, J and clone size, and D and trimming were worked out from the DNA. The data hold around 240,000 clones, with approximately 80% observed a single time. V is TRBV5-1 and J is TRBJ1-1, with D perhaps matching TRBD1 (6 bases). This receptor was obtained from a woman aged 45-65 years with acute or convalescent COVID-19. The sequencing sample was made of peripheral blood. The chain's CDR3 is CASNRLAGASFTEAFF. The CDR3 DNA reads TGCGCCAGCAATCGTCTCGCAGGGGCCTCTTTTACTGAAGCTTTCTTT.